This is a list of T cell receptor beta chains from one sample in a study of blood T cell repertoires in COVID-19. TCRdb's table, derived via immunoSEQ multiplex PCR, lists solely in-frame clones and lacks some. The sample carries about 400,000 clones, over 75% recorded once. Sample: PBMCs or T cells enriched from blood (not recorded which). All receptors derive from a man aged 35 to 55 in a cohort exposed to, infected with or recovered from COVID-19 (not recorded which). Each CDR3 is given with its conserved first and last residue. A D gene is named only where the DNA matches it firmly. Not every row has a clone size; where given, it reads once, few, many or a size class.

D | J | size | V | DNA | CDR3
. | TRBJ1-1 | . | TRBV3-1/TRBV3-2 | TGTGCCAGCAGCCAAGAGCGAGGAGACACTGAAGCTTTCTTT | CASSQERGDTEAFF
. | TRBJ1-2 | . | TRBV19 | TGTGCCAGTAGTATCCCCGGCGGTCTGAATGGCTACACCTTC | CASSIPGGLNGYTF
. | TRBJ2-7 | . | TRBV19 | TGTGCCAGTAGTCCCTTTTTGGCAGCGTTCTACGAGCAGTACTTC | CASSPFLAAFYEQYF
. | TRBJ1-1 | . | TRBV13 | TGTGCCAGCAGCTCGAAGGGGGGGAGTGATGAAGCTTTCTTT | CASSSKGGSDEAFF
. | TRBJ2-7 | . | TRBV3-1/TRBV3-2 | TGTGCCAGCAGCCAAGATCTCCAGGGATATTACGAGCAGTACTTC | CASSQDLQGYYEQYF
. | TRBJ1-2 | . | TRBV29-1 | TGCAGCGTGTATCTGACAGTACGTGGTGGTGGCTACACCTTC | CSVYLTVRGGGYTF
TRBD2 | TRBJ2-1 | . | TRBV5-1 | TGCGCCAGCAGCTGGGGAGCGGGAACCTACAATGAGCAGTTCTTC | CASSWGAGTYNEQFF
. | TRBJ1-1 | . | TRBV6-1 | TGTGCCAGCAGTGACGCAACAGCCTTGAACACTGAAGCTTTCTTT | CASSDATALNTEAFF
TRBD2 | TRBJ2-1 | . | TRBV28 | TGTGCCACCACTAGCGGGATAATCGTTTTTTCTCTGTTCTTC | CATTSGIIVFSLFF
. | TRBJ1-3 | once | TRBV25-1 | TGTGCCAGCAGTGTAGGAAACACCATATATTTT | CASSVGNTIYF
TRBD1 | TRBJ2-7 | . | TRBV28 | TGTGCCAGCAGTTCCCCAACCGGGACAGGCTACGAGCAGTACTTC | CASSSPTGTGYEQYF
TRBD2 | TRBJ2-3 | . | TRBV29-1 | TGCAGCGCCGTCGGGGGGGCGAAAGATACGCAGTATTTT | CSAVGGAKDTQYF
. | TRBJ2-7 | . | TRBV3-1/TRBV3-2 | TGTGCCAGCAGCCGAGGTTACGAGCAGTACTTC | CASSRGYEQYF
TRBD2 | TRBJ2-5 | . | TRBV7-8 | TGTGCCAGCAGCTCCTGGGGGGCGGGAGGGCCCAAGACCCAGTACTTC | CASSSWGAGGPKTQYF
TRBD1 | TRBJ2-7 | . | TRBV6-5 | TGTGCCAGCAGTCGAGCCGGGACAGGGATCTACGAGCAGTACTTC | CASSRAGTGIYEQYF
TRBD1 | TRBJ2-2 | . | TRBV19 | TGTGCCAGTAGGACAGGGGGTAAATCCGGGGAGCTGTTTTTT | CASRTGGKSGELFF
. | TRBJ1-1 | . | TRBV7-3 | TGTGCCAGCAGTAAAGACAGCCTGAACACTGAAGCTTTCTTT | CASSKDSLNTEAFF
TRBD2 | TRBJ2-1 | . | TRBV15 | TGTGCCACCAGCCGGAGGACTAGCGGGAGCCATGAGCAGTTCTTC | CATSRRTSGSHEQFF
. | TRBJ1-3 | . | TRBV18 | TGTGCCAGCTCACCCACGTCTGCGGCTGGAAACACCATATATTTT | CASSPTSAAGNTIYF
TRBD2 | TRBJ2-2 | . | TRBV9 | TGTGCCAGCAGCCCCACTTCCGGGACTAGCGGAACCGGGGAGCTGTTTTTT | CASSPTSGTSGTGELFF
TRBD2 | TRBJ2-5 | . | TRBV5-5 | TGTGCCAGCAGCTCAGCGGGAGGGCAAGAGACCCAGTACTTC | CASSSAGGQETQYF
TRBD1 | TRBJ1-2 | . | TRBV27 | TGTGCCAGCAGTTACCGACAGGGAGCTAACTATGGCTACACCTTC | CASSYRQGANYGYTF
. | TRBJ1-1 | . | TRBV30 | TGTGCCTGGACTAATTACGGAGTAGGGAACACTGAAGCTTTCTTT | CAWTNYGVGNTEAFF
. | TRBJ2-7 | few | TRBV5-8 | TGTGCCAGCAGCTTGCGGAGCGCGGACTACGAGCAGTACTTC | CASSLRSADYEQYF
. | TRBJ2-7 | . | TRBV5-4 | TGTGCCAGCAGCCCCACTGGCAGAGGGACTCTCTCCTACGAGCAGTACTTC | CASSPTGRGTLSYEQYF
TRBD1 | TRBJ1-1 | . | TRBV7-2 | TGTGCCAGCAGCTTAGAAGCAGGGGGAGGCACTGAAGCTTTCTTT | CASSLEAGGGTEAFF
. | TRBJ2-2 | . | TRBV24-1 | TGTGCCACCAGTGAGGACACCTTCACCGGGGAGCTGTTTTTT | CATSEDTFTGELFF
. | TRBJ2-7 | . | TRBV18 | TGTGCCAGCTCACCGCCGCAAGGAGGTCAGACCTACGAGCAGTACTTC | CASSPPQGGQTYEQYF
TRBD1 | TRBJ2-5 | once | TRBV24-1 | TGTGCCACCAGTGATCAGGGACAGAACCTCGGGGAGACCCAGTACTTC | CATSDQGQNLGETQYF
. | TRBJ2-5 | few | TRBV27 | TGTGCCAGCAGTTCTAGACACGCGGGGAAAGAGACCCAGTACTTC | CASSSRHAGKETQYF
TRBD1 | TRBJ1-3 | . | TRBV6-1 | TGTGCCAGCAGTGACCCCCGTACAGGGGGCGGAAACACCATATATTTT | CASSDPRTGGGNTIYF
TRBD1 | TRBJ2-7 | . | TRBV19 | TGTGCCAGTACCCCCTCCTGGGGACAGATATACGAGCAGTACTTC | CASTPSWGQIYEQYF
. | TRBJ1-5 | . | TRBV2 | TGTGCCAGCAGTGATCGAGGGAGCGGCAATCAGCCCCAGCATTTT | CASSDRGSGNQPQHF
TRBD2 | TRBJ2-2 | . | TRBV4-1 | TGCGCCAGCAGCCAAGAAGCGGGAGTCACCGGGGAGCTGTTTTTT | CASSQEAGVTGELFF
TRBD2 | TRBJ2-1 | . | TRBV27 | TGTGCCAGCAGCCCTCTAGCGGGAGGGGCCCAGCGGCAGTTCTTC | CASSPLAGGAQRQFF
TRBD1 | TRBJ2-7 | . | TRBV9 | TGTGCCAGCAGTAAAGGGGGCAGCTCCTACGAGCAGTACTTC | CASSKGGSSYEQYF
TRBD1 | TRBJ1-1 | . | TRBV5-1 | TGCGCCAGCAGCTTCGGACAGGATGTTAACACTGAAGCTTTCTTT | CASSFGQDVNTEAFF
. | TRBJ1-2 | . | TRBV27 | TGTGCCAGCAGGCGAGGAGTGAATGGCTACACCTTC | CASRRGVNGYTF
. | TRBJ2-3 | . | TRBV3-1/TRBV3-2 | TGTGCCAGCAGCCATTACACAGATACGCAGTATTTT | CASSHYTDTQYF
TRBD2 | TRBJ2-1 | few | TRBV7-9 | TGTGCCAGCAGCTTAGTCCCGGGGGAGGGCCGGAATGAGCAGTTCTTC | CASSLVPGEGRNEQFF
. | TRBJ1-2 | . | TRBV5-1 | TGCGCCAGCAGCTTGGCCGGGGGGAGCTATGGCTACACCTTC | CASSLAGGSYGYTF
TRBD1 | TRBJ1-5 | . | TRBV28 | TGTGCCAGCAGTGCACAGGGGGCTGGCAATCAGCCCCAGCATTTT | CASSAQGAGNQPQHF